These 22 T cell receptor beta chains were all obtained from the same sample, sequenced in a study of blood T cells in healthy people across ages. A sample-barcoded 5' primer and a J-beta primer mix were used in a second PCR of about 7 to 11 cycles. TCRdb re-called the 5' RACE reads through MiXCR, storing one row per CDR3 protein. The data hold hundreds of thousands of distinct CDR3 sequences, with 20% to 25% observed a single time. Sequencing was performed on blood. Receptors originate from a man in his sixties or seventies in good health.

The chain uses TRBV28 and TRBJ2-3, with 8 bases that match TRBD2. Germline lookup yields CDR1 MDHEN and CDR2 SYDVKM. V gave up 5 bases and J gave up 4 bases; unmatched junction bases: 8. CDR3 size: 15 residues. The CDR3 sequence: CASSPGGGSPDTQYF. CDR3 in DNA: TGTGCCAGCAGTCCCGGGGGGGGCTCGCCAGATACGCAGTATTTT.

Comments on this clonotype: The junction and the germline gene differ at one end; a read error may be behind it. This rearrangement joins TRBV29-1 to TRBJ2-7, with a possible D match to TRBD2 (7 bases). Germline CDR1 and CDR2: SQVTM and ANQGSEA. The CDR3 consists of 15 residues. The CDR3 DNA sequence: TGCAGCGTCGCCTCCGGGGGGCAGGGTCGGCACGAGCAGTGCTTC. Translated: CSVASGGQGRHEQCF.

This clonotype was seen more than once but under ten times. This sequence joins TRBV12-3 or TRBV12-4 and TRBJ2-4, with 8 bases identical to TRBD1. There are 14 residues in the CDR3. V dropped 8 bases and J dropped 8; count of bases not matched to a gene: 11. The CDR3 sequence: CASRGTGAWDIQYF. The CDR3 DNA sequence: TGTGCCAGCCGGGGGACAGGTGCCTGGGACATTCAGTACTTC.

This chain joins TRBV7-9 and TRBJ2-7; TRBD2 agrees at 9 bases. The V gene end was trimmed by 5 bases and the J gene end by 4 bases; junction bases not matched to a gene: 15. Per the germline V gene, CDR1 is SEHNR and CDR2 is FQNEAQ (reference sequence). There are 17 residues in the CDR3. The CDR3 coding sequence is TGTGCCAGCAGCCAAACCACTTTAGCGGGAGATATGTACGAGCAGTACTTC. Protein sequence: CASSQTTLAGDMYEQYF.

This clonotype was detected a few times. The gene calls are TRBV7-2 and TRBJ2-5; the match to TRBD1 covers 7 bases. With the DNA end fitting TRBJ2-7 better, the J assignment may be wrong. The CDR3 covers 15 residues. CDR1 SGHTA and CDR2 FQGNSA come from the germline V gene. CDR3 protein: CASSLTGTVPYEQYF. The CDR3 bases are TGTGCCAGCAGCTTAACCGGGACAGTCCCCTACGAGCAGTACTTC.

The chain carries TRBV15 and TRBJ1-5; TRBD1 is a possible D gene (6 bases). The CDR3 is made up of 13 amino acids. Trimming cost V 1 base and J 12 bases, with 13 bases left between them. Germline V gives CDR1 LNHNV, CDR2 YYDKDF (reference sequence). The CDR3 DNA reads as TGTGCCACCAGCAGAGGTGGGGGGGGCGACCAGCATTTT. Translated, it gives CATSRGGGGDQHF.

This clonotype has just a few counts. V usage is TRBV28 and J usage is TRBJ1-2, with D possibly being TRBD1 (6 bases). V was clipped by 3 bases and J by 3 bases, with 11 bases between them. Per germline, CDR1 MDHEN and CDR2 SYDVKM. This CDR3 has 14 amino acids. The CDR3 region is CASSLSGGYYGYTF. Here the CDR3 DNA reads TGTGCCAGCAGTTTGTCCGGGGGCTACTATGGCTACACCTTC.

In its sample, this clonotype was seen many times. The chain recombines TRBV11-1 with TRBJ2-1, with D perhaps assigned TRBD1 or TRBD2 (5 bases each). Looked up from germline, CDR1 is SGHAT and CDR2 is FQDESV (reference sequence). V shed 0 bases and J shed 2 bases, with 11 bases lying between them. The CDR3 runs to 16 residues. The CDR3 sequence is CASSLAGTPAYNEQFF. The CDR3 nucleotides are TGTGCCAGCAGCTTAGCAGGGACGCCCGCCTACAATGAGCAGTTCTTC.

CDR3 sequence reads: CASSLELAGARETQYF. The CDR3 DNA sequence: TGTGCCAGCAGCTTGGAACTAGCGGGAGCTCGGGAGACCCAGTACTTC. V usage is TRBV5-8 and J usage is TRBJ2-5; 11 bases agree with TRBD2. V lost 0 bases to trimming and J lost 5 bases; unmatched junction nucleotides: 6. Germline lookup yields CDR1 SGHTS and CDR2 YDEGEE. The CDR3 loop spans 16 amino acids.

Comments on this clonotype: Compared with germline, one end of the junction differs, possibly owing to a read error. The chain combines TRBV9 with TRBJ2-5, with 9 bases matching TRBD2. The CDR3 is made up of 15 amino acids. Germline CDR1 is SGDLS and CDR2 is YYNGEE. CDR3 amino acids: CASSVFGTSQDTQYF. The CDR3 nucleotides read TGTGCCAGCAGCGTTTTCGGGACTAGCCAAGACACCCAGTACTTC. Looking up the rest from reference TRBV9 and TRBJ2-5 gives the full variable domain: DSGVTQTPKHLITATGQRVTLRCSPRSGDLSVYWYQQSLDQGLQFLIQYYNGEERAKGNILERFSAQQFPDLHSELNLSSLELGDSALYFCASSVFGTSQDTQYFGPGTRLLVL.

This clonotype was detected a few times. The DNA for the CDR3 is TGCAGTGCTACGTTGCTAGCGGGGGGCAATGAGCAGTTCTTC. Translation gives CSATLLAGGNEQFF. The chain is built from TRBV20-1 and TRBJ2-1, with 11 bases lining up with TRBD2. V shed 4 bases, J shed 6 bases, and the junction held 5 bases outside the gene matches. The CDR3 is 14 residues long. The germline V gene has CDR1 DFQATT and CDR2 SNEGSKA (reference sequence).

This clonotype was seen a handful of times. CDR3 sequence reads: CSTGLEGGDTQYF. As DNA, the CDR3 is TGCAGTACGGGACTAGAGGGGGGCGATACGCAGTATTTT. The chain joins TRBV20-1 to TRBJ2-3; 8 bases match TRBD2. The CDR3 has 13 amino acids. In germline, CDR1 is DFQATT, CDR2 SNEGSKA (reference sequence). V was pared by 8 bases and J by 6 bases, with 10 bases of the junction left unmatched.

The gene calls are TRBV12-3 or TRBV12-4 and TRBJ2-6, with D unresolved. The V end lost 5 bases, the J end lost 0 bases, and 14 bases lay between the germline ends. The CDR3 is 17 residues long. CDR3 DNA: TGTGCCAGCAGTCCAGACCTATATATCTCTGGGGCCAACGTCCTGACTTTC. It codes for CASSPDLYISGANVLTF.

Note on this clonotype: In this CDR3 the conserved last residue, phenylalanine or tryptophan, is missing, so a read error is likely. The rearrangement joins TRBV20-1 to TRBJ2-5; D is unclear. V was shortened by 3 bases and J by 5 bases, with 13 bases between the two germline ends. The CDR3 is 13 amino acids. Germline V lookup: CDR1 DFQATT, CDR2 SNEGSKA (reference sequence). CDR3 in amino acids: CSASPESRETQYI. The DNA of the CDR3 is TGCAGTGCTAGCCCTGAGAGCCGGGAGACCCAGTACATC.

This clonotype came up a few times. The gene calls are TRBV4-1 and TRBJ2-2; D uncertain. The germline gives CDR1 MGHRA, CDR2 YSYEKL. The V and J ends lost 4 bases and 9 bases respectively, with 24 bases between them. The CDR3 loop spans 17 amino acids. DNA for the CDR3: TGCGCCAGCAGCCGTGATCCCGGAAATCCCGGGCACCGGGAGCTGTTTTTT. Encoded protein: CASSRDPGNPGHRELFF.

The chain recombines TRBV2 with TRBJ1-1; a weak D match, TRBD1 (6 bases). The CDR3 has 13 amino acids. V was cut by 11 bases and J by 1 base, with 14 bases left in between. Germline V gives CDR1 SNHLY, CDR2 FYNNEI. The CDR3 sequence: CAGSGVANTEAFF. In nucleotides, the CDR3 is TGTGCCGGCTCAGGGGTGGCGAACACTGAAGCTTTCTTT.

Note on this clonotype: The junction differs from germline at one of its ends, possibly a read error. The gene calls are TRBV20-1 and TRBJ2-1, with a weak D call TRBD2 (6 bases). CDR1 is DFQATT, CDR2 SNEGSKA, per germline (reference sequence). The CDR3 is 15 residues long. Here the CDR3 DNA reads TGCAGTGCTAGAGAGGGACTCGAAACCTACAATGGGCAGTTCTTC. It is translated as CSAREGLETYNGQFF.

V is TRBV7-9 and J is TRBJ2-1; TRBD2 matches at 9 bases. Judging by the DNA end, TRBJ2-5 fits better; the J call may be wrong. CDR1 is SEHNR, CDR2 FQNEAQ, per germline (reference sequence). The CDR3 length is 16 residues. This CDR3 reads CASSLPAGGGVETQYF. In nucleotides, the CDR3 is TGTGCCAGCAGCTTACCGGCGGGAGGGGGAGTAGAGACCCAGTACTTC.

This clonotype occurred many times. The chain has TRBV5-1 and TRBJ2-5, with 8 bases identical to TRBD1. The V segment lost 4 bases and the J segment 1 base; nucleotides outside the gene matches: 6. There are 15 residues in the CDR3. Germline CDR1 SGHRS, CDR2 YFSETQ. This chain's CDR3 is CASSPDRVGQETQYF. CDR3 DNA: TGCGCCAGCAGCCCGGACAGGGTTGGCCAAGAGACCCAGTACTTC.

This clonotype was observed a handful of times. The junction does not match germline at one end; this may be a read error. The chain combines TRBV6-5 with TRBJ1-3, with 7 bases identical to TRBD1. The CDR3 is made up of 18 amino acids. Germline V gene sequence: CDR1 MNHEY, CDR2 SVGAGI. CDR3 protein: CASSYSTYRGLSGNTIYF. In nucleotides, the CDR3 is TGTGCCAGCAGTTACTCGACCTACAGGGGTCTCTCTGGAAACACCATATACTTT.

The CDR3 reads CASKRGHDQETQYF. In DNA form, the CDR3 reads TGTGCCAGCAAGCGGGGGCATGATCAAGAGACCCAGTACTTC. This sequence joins TRBV6-6 and TRBJ2-5, with 8 bases aligning to TRBD2. CDR1 and CDR2 (germline): MNHNY, SVGAGI (reference sequence). The CDR3 is made up of 14 amino acids. V shed 7 bases and J 2 bases; nucleotides not matched to a gene: 6.

As concerns this clonotype: This may come from a read error, since a much larger clone is one base off. This chain joins TRBV28 and TRBJ2-4, with TRBD1 identical over 7 bases. Germline V lookup: CDR1 MDHEN, CDR2 SYDVKM. The CDR3 runs 16 residues. J gave up 0 bases and V 10 bases, and 12 bases lay outside the gene matches. CDR3 region: CANRGDSQGAKNIQYF. DNA for the CDR3: TGTGCCAACAGGGGCGATTCCCAAGGAGCCAAAAACATTCAGTACTTC.